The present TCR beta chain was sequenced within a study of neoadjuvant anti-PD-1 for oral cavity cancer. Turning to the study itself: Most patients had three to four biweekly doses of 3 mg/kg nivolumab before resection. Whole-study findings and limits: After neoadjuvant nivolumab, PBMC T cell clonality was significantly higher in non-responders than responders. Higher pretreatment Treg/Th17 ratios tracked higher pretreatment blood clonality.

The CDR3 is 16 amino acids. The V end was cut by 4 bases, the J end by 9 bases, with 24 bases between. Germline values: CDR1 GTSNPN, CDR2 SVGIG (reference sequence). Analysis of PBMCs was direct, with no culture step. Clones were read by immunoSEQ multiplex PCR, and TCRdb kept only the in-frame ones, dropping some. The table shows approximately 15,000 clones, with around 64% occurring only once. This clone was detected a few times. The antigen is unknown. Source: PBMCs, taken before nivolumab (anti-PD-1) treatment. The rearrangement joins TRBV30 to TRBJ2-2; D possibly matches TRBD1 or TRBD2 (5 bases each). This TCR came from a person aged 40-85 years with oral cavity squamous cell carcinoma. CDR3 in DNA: TGTGCCTGGATTCTCATGGGAGCAGGGAGTAGTAGGGAGCTGTTTTTT. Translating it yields CAWILMGAGSSRELFF. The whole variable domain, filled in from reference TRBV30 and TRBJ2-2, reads SQTIHQWPATLVQPVGSPLSLECTVEGTSNPNLYWYRQAAGRGLQLLFYSVGIGQISSEVPQNLSASRPQDRQFILSSKKLLLSDSGFYLCAWILMGAGSSRELFFGEGSRLTVL.